This entry features one T cell receptor beta chain sequence. Its antigen is not known. The record originates from a study of OX40 agonist ivuxolimab in advanced cancers. Study-level information: An anti-OX40 (CD134) antibody with agonistic activity, ivuxolimab, was administered to patients. Study-wide findings and caveats: Clonal expansion was among the lowest in partial responders at 0.1-3.0 mg/kg, especially CD8+.

Assay: immunoSEQ multiplex PCR; the TCRdb copy retains only in-frame clones and omits some. This sample has around 41,000 clones, with around four fifths found just once. Per the germline V gene, CDR1 is SGHDT and CDR2 is YYEEEE. V shed 2 bases and J 6 bases; nucleotides not matched to a gene: 8. The CDR3 covers 14 residues. The source material was CD4+ or CD8+ T cells sorted from blood, sampled in a trial of the OX40 agonist ivuxolimab. The origin of this receptor is an adult with an advanced solid tumor such as melanoma, head and neck, liver or kidney cancer. The chain carries TRBV5-6 and TRBJ2-7; 7 bases map to TRBD2. The CDR3 protein is CASSFGRELGEQYF. The CDR3 DNA reads as TGTGCCAGCAGCTTCGGGCGGGAGCTTGGCGAGCAGTACTTC.